These 21 T cell receptor beta chains were all obtained from the same sample, sequenced in a study of identifying expanded T cells in peripheral blood. This table comes from immunoSEQ multiplex PCR, and its TCRdb copy is limited to in-frame clones, with some not included. The data contain under 70,000 clones, approximately 89% of them seen just once; the ten biggest clones take up under 5%. Sequenced sample: blood. The receptor set was obtained from a person between 18 and 70 years old in good health.

This clone was observed a single time. This chain links TRBV5-6 with TRBJ1-1; D ambiguous. CDR1 is SGHDT and CDR2 is YYEEEE in the germline V gene. This CDR3 region has 12 residues. V lost 4 bases and J lost 11, with 15 bases in between. The DNA for the CDR3 is TGTGCCAGCAGCCGGCGACATCTCAGGGCTTTCTTT. Translating gives CASSRRHLRAFF.

This clone was seen only once. V usage is TRBV28 and J usage is TRBJ1-4; TRBD1 matches at 9 bases. Germline V lookup: CDR1 MDHEN, CDR2 SYDVKM. With V trimmed by 3 bases and J by 5 bases, 1 base remained unmatched. The CDR3 consists of 14 residues. The chain's CDR3 is CASSFGTGNEKLFF. In DNA form, the CDR3 reads TGTGCCAGCAGTTTTGGGACAGGGAATGAAAAACTGTTTTTT.

The chain combines TRBV9 with TRBJ1-1, with a possible D match to TRBD1 (5 bases). V lost 2 bases and J lost 1, with 9 bases in between. This CDR3 is 14 amino acids long. Germline lookup yields CDR1 SGDLS and CDR2 YYNGEE. CDR3: CASSVKGPNTEAFF. The CDR3 DNA reads as TGTGCCAGCAGCGTTAAGGGACCGAACACTGAAGCTTTCTTT.

CDR3 nucleotide sequence: TGTGCCAGCAGCTTTAGCGGGAGAGCAGATACGCAGTATTTT. It translates to CASSFSGRADTQYF. This chain joins TRBV7-2 and TRBJ2-3; 9 nucleotides match TRBD2. Germline loops: CDR1 SGHTA, CDR2 FQGNSA. The CDR3 consists of 14 residues. J gave up 4 bases and V 3 bases, and 2 bases lay outside the gene matches.

V and J are TRBV11-2 and TRBJ1-1; D is unresolved. The germline CDR1 and CDR2 sequences are SGHAT and FQNNGV. This CDR3 is built from 13 residues. The V gene lost 1 base and the J gene lost 3 bases, with 6 bases spanning the gap. The CDR3 coding sequence is TGTGCCAGCAGCTTAGCCCGTCACACTGAAGCTTTCTTT. It specifies CASSLARHTEAFF. Variable domain in full (rest from reference TRBV11-2 and TRBJ1-1): EAGVAQSPRYKIIEKRQSVAFWCNPISGHATLYWYQQILGQGPKLLIQFQNNGVVDDSQLPKDRFSAERLKGVDSTLKIQPAKLEDSAVYLCASSLARHTEAFFGQGTRLTVV.

The chain combines TRBV27 with TRBJ2-1, with 9 bases fitting TRBD1. Germline CDR1 and CDR2: MNHEY and SMNVEV (reference sequence). CDR3 length: 15 amino acids. The V and J ends lost 6 bases and 3 bases, in that order; junction bases with no gene match: 6. As DNA, the CDR3 is TGTGCCAGCAGACTCGGGACAGGGTTCTACAATGAGCAGTTCTTC. Amino acid sequence: CASRLGTGFYNEQFF.

This clone was seen a few times. V gene TRBV6-7 combines with J gene TRBJ1-2; D might be TRBD1 (6 bases). TRBV6-7 is an ORF, with its function uncertain. The CDR3 runs to 14 residues. Trimming cost V 2 bases and J 2 bases, with 9 bases left between them. The CDR3 DNA reads as TGTGCCAGCAGTTACCCAACAGGGAACTATGGCTACACCTTC. It encodes CASSYPTGNYGYTF.

The chain recombines TRBV7-9 with TRBJ1-3; possibly TRBD1 for D (6 bases). This CDR3 has 15 residues. Germline V gene sequence: CDR1 SEHNR, CDR2 FQNEAQ (reference sequence). V was pared by 2 bases and J by 1 base, with 9 bases between. The CDR3 DNA reads TGTGCCAGCAGCTTACAAGGGGGATCTGGAAACACCATATATTTT. The encoded protein is CASSLQGGSGNTIYF. Full variable domain (missing parts from reference TRBV7-9 and TRBJ1-3): DTGVSQNPRHKITKRGQNVTFRCDPISEHNRLYWYRQTLGQGPEFLTYFQNEAQLEKSRLLSDRFSAERPKGSFSTLEIQRTEQGDSAMYLCASSLQGGSGNTIYFGEGSWLTVV.

This clone was detected only once. The J gene is TRBJ1-5, the V gene TRBV27; 8 bases align to TRBD1. Germline CDR1 is MNHEY and CDR2 is SMNVEV (reference sequence). The CDR3 covers 14 residues. The J segment lost 6 bases and the V segment lost 4 bases, leaving 5 bases of the junction unmatched. DNA for the CDR3: TGTGCCAGCAGTTCGACAGGGGTTGGTCAGCCCCAGCATTTT. The encoded protein is CASSSTGVGQPQHF.

DNA for the CDR3: TGCGCCAGCAGCTTTGGACAGGGGGCAGATACGCAGTATTTT. It codes for CASSFGQGADTQYF. This rearrangement joins TRBV5-1 to TRBJ2-3, with 10 bases matching TRBD1. This CDR3 is built from 14 residues. The trim removed 2 bases at V and 4 bases at J, leaving 1 base unmatched. The germline V gene has CDR1 SGHRS and CDR2 YFSETQ.

The chain carries TRBV7-9 and TRBJ1-2; D is ambiguous. V shed 1 base and J shed 7 bases, with 10 bases lying between them. Germline lookup yields CDR1 SEHNR and CDR2 FQNEAQ (reference sequence). This CDR3 contains 13 residues. CDR3 sequence: CASSLGSAAGYTF. DNA for the CDR3: TGTGCCAGCAGCTTAGGATCGGCGGCTGGCTACACCTTC.

The chain uses TRBV30 and TRBJ2-5, with TRBD1 identical over 9 bases. The ends lost 0 bases at V and 4 bases at J; junction bases unmatched: 9. CDR1 and CDR2 (germline): GTSNPN, SVGIG (reference sequence). The CDR3 length is 16 residues. CDR3 sequence: CAWSVLGTGYSETQYF. CDR3 sequence (DNA): TGTGCCTGGAGTGTATTGGGGACAGGGTATTCAGAGACCCAGTACTTC. Based on the CDR3 plus reference TRBV30 and TRBJ2-5, the full variable domain is SQTIHQWPATLVQPVGSPLSLECTVEGTSNPNLYWYRQAAGRGLQLLFYSVGIGQISSEVPQNLSASRPQDRQFILSSKKLLLSDSGFYLCAWSVLGTGYSETQYFGPGTRLLVL.

The chain uses TRBV6-1 and TRBJ1-5; D is ambiguous. Germline assignment: CDR1 MNHNS and CDR2 SASEGT. V was shortened by 5 bases and J by 2 bases, with 10 bases between the two germline ends. The CDR3 spans 14 residues. CDR3: CASSWVSGNQPQHF. CDR3 DNA sequence: TGTGCCAGCAGTTGGGTTTCGGGCAATCAGCCCCAGCATTTT.

This clone occurred once. The rearrangement joins TRBV7-8 to TRBJ1-4; D is unclear. The CDR3 totals 14 residues. Germline lookup yields CDR1 SGHVS and CDR2 FQNEAQ. V gave up 5 bases and J gave up 4 bases, with 11 bases separating them. The CDR3 DNA is TGTGCCAGCAGCCCCGGACGGGGTAATGAAAAACTGTTTTTT. This sequence encodes CASSPGRGNEKLFF.

The chain combines TRBV19 with TRBJ1-5; possible D gene TRBD1, 5 bases. The CDR3 loop spans 15 amino acids. V was clipped by 5 bases and J by 4 bases, with 15 bases between them. Germline V CDR1 and CDR2: LNHDA, SQIVND (reference sequence). The CDR3 loop is CASSSGGGRNQPQHF. The CDR3 DNA is TGTGCCAGTAGTTCTGGGGGGGGACGGAATCAGCCCCAGCATTTT.

The CDR3 nucleotides read TGTGCCAGCAGTGTGAAAGGGAGGGACACTGAAGCTTTCTTT. This sequence encodes CASSVKGRDTEAFF. The V gene is TRBV2, the J gene TRBJ1-1; no firm D call. V gave up 4 bases and J gave up 3 bases, with 12 bases separating them. Germline-derived CDR1 and CDR2 are SNHLY and FYNNEI. This CDR3 has 14 amino acids.

The rearrangement uses TRBV6-5 and TRBJ1-1; TRBD1 agrees at 9 bases. Germline V gene sequence: CDR1 MNHEY, CDR2 SVGAGI. The CDR3 consists of 13 residues. Losses at the gene ends were 7 bases for V and 6 bases for J; bases not matched to a gene: 6. This CDR3 reads CASKDRGGPEAFF. CDR3 DNA: TGTGCCAGCAAGGACAGGGGAGGGCCTGAAGCTTTCTTT.

The CDR3 sequence: CASSVVDASYEQYF. The CDR3 bases are TGTGCCAGCAGCGTAGTGGACGCCTCCTACGAGCAGTACTTC. The V call is TRBV9, the J call TRBJ2-7, with D unclear. CDR3 length: 14 residues. The germline V and J ends were trimmed by 0 bases and 0 bases, with 7 bases remaining between them. The germline gives CDR1 SGDLS, CDR2 YYNGEE.

The chain employs TRBV18 and TRBJ1-5; D remains ambiguous. This CDR3 is 13 amino acids long. Deletions cut 2 bases from V and 3 bases from J, with 5 bases between. CDR1 is KGHSH and CDR2 is LQKENI in the germline V gene. CDR3: CASSPKNNQPQHF. CDR3 DNA sequence: TGTGCCAGCTCACCAAAGAACAATCAGCCCCAGCATTTT.

This chain joins TRBV2 and TRBJ2-1, with TRBD1 matching 9 bases. This CDR3 has 18 residues. Trimming took 7 bases from V and 0 from J; bases not matched to a gene: 13. CDR1 SNHLY and CDR2 FYNNEI come from the germline V gene. In DNA form, the CDR3 reads TGTGCCAGCACCCTGCTAGGACAGGGGACGTCCTCCTACAATGAGCAGTTCTTC. Its translation is CASTLLGQGTSSYNEQFF.

The table lists this clone with a count of one. The chain employs TRBV5-5 and TRBJ2-1; D call uncertain. The CDR3 is 13 amino acids. V was shortened by 4 bases and J by 9 bases, with 14 bases between the two germline ends. Per germline, CDR1 SGHKS and CDR2 YYEKEE (reference sequence). The CDR3 nucleotides are TGTGCCAGCAGCCAACTAAGTTTGGGTGAGCAGTTCTTC. Amino acid sequence: CASSQLSLGEQFF.